This section outlines one T cell receptor beta chain sequence together with its context. The data belong to a study of long-term antiretroviral therapy in people with HIV. Runs used v3.0 of the immunoSEQ assay and were done at survey level. Each sample had sequencing targeting roughly 35,000-55,000 T-cell genomes. TCRdb's copy holds only in-frame clones and misses some; the assay was immunoSEQ multiplex PCR. The table shows 11,000 to 15,000 clones, with about 82% occurring only once. The sample here was unsorted PBMCs, taken 1.8 years before starting antiretroviral therapy. This sequence was found in a woman between 40 and 50 years old with HIV.

The CDR3 reads CASSEERGPGEKLFF. DNA of the CDR3: TGTGCCAGCAGTGAAGAGAGGGGGCCGGGAGAAAAACTGTTTTTT. V and J are TRBV2 and TRBJ1-4; TRBD1 matches at 7 bases. CDR1 and CDR2 from the germline V gene are SNHLY and FYNNEI. CDR3 length equals 15 residues. V was pared by 1 base and J by 8 bases, with 7 bases of the junction left unmatched. The whole variable domain, remainder taken from reference TRBV2 and TRBJ1-4, is EPEVTQTPSHQVTQMGQEVILRCVPISNHLYFYWYRQILGQKVEFLVSFYNNEISEKSEIFDDQFSVERPDGSNFTLKIRSTKLEDSAMYFCASSEERGPGEKLFFGSGTQLSVL.